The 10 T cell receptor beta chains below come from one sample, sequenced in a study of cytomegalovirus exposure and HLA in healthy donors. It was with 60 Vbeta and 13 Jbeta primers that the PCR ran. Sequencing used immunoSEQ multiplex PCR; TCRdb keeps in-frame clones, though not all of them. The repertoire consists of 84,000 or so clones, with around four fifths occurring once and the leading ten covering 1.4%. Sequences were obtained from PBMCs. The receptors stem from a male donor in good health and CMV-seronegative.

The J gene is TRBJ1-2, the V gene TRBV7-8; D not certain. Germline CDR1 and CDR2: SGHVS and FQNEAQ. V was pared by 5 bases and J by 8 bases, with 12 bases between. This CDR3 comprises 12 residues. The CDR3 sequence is CASSRGVWGYTF. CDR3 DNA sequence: TGTGCCAGCAGCCGCGGGGTCTGGGGCTACACCTTC.

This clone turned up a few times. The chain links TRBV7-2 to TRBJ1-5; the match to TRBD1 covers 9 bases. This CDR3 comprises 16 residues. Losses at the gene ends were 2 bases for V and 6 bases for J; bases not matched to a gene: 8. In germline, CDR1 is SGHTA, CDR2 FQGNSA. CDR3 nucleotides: TGTGCCAGCAGCTTACTAGGGACAGGGTCATCTCAGCCCCAGCATTTT. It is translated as CASSLLGTGSSQPQHF.

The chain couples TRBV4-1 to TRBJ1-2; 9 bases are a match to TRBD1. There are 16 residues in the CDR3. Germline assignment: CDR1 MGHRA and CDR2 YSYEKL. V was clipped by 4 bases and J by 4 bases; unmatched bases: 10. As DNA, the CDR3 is TGCGCCAGCAGCCGGTCGGGACAGGGCGACTTCTATGGCTACACCTTC. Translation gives CASSRSGQGDFYGYTF.

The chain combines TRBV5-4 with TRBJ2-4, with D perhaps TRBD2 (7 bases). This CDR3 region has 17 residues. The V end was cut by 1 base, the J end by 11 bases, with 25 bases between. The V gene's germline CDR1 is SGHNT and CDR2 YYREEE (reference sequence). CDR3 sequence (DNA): TGTGCCAGCAGCTTGACGGGGGGCGCAGGGAAAAAACTTCTTCAGTACTTC. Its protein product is CASSLTGGAGKKLLQYF.

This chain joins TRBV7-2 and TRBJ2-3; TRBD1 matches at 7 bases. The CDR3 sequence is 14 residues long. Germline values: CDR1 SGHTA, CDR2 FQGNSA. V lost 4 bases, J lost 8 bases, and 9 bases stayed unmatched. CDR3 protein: CASSYRQGLGTQYF. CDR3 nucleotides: TGTGCCAGCAGCTACCGACAGGGTCTCGGTACGCAGTATTTT.

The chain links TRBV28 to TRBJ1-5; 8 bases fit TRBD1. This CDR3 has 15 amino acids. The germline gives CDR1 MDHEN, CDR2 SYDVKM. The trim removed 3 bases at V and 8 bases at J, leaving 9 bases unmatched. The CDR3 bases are TGTGCCAGCAGTTTCACGGACAGGGCAAATAAGCCCCAGCATTTT. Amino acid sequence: CASSFTDRANKPQHF.

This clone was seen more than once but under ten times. The CDR3 is CASSETGDQPQHF. CDR3 coding DNA: TGTGCCAGCAGTGAGACAGGAGATCAGCCCCAGCATTTT. The chain is built from TRBV6-6 and TRBJ1-5; perhaps TRBD1 as D (6 bases). CDR1 is MNHNY, CDR2 SVGAGI, per germline (reference sequence). CDR3 length: 13 residues. V lost 5 bases, J lost 5 bases, and 10 bases lay in between.

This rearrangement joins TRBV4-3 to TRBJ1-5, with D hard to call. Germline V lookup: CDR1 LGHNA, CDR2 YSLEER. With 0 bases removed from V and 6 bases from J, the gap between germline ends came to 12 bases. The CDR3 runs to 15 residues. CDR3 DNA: TGCGCCAGCAGCCAAGACCTTACGGGTGCTCAGCCCCAGCATTTT. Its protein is CASSQDLTGAQPQHF.

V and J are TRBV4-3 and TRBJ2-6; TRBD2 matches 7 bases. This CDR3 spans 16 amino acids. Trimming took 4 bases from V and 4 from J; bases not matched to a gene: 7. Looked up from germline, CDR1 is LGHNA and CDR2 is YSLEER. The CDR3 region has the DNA TGCGCCAGCAGCCCGGGGGGAGGGCCCGGGGCCAACGTCCTGACTTTC. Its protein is CASSPGGGPGANVLTF.

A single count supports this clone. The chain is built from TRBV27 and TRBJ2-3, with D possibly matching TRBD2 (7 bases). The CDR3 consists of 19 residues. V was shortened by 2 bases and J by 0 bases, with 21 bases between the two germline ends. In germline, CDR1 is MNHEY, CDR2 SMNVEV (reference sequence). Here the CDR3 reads CASSLIGGGLAASTDTQYF. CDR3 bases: TGTGCCAGCAGTTTAATAGGGGGGGGCCTAGCGGCTAGCACAGATACGCAGTATTTT.